This T cell receptor (beta chain) is drawn from a study of T cell repertoires in aging, cancer and after chemotherapy. Looking at the study overall: Donor ages fell into six groups from 30 or younger up to 70 or older. The study, taken as a whole, reports: In healthy donors, age-related TCR diversity loss mainly reflected lost richness.

Regarding this clonotype: Its antigen remains unidentified.

Amplification of TCR beta used genomic DNA extracted from peripheral blood. CDR1 and CDR2 (germline): MNHEY, SMNVEV (reference sequence). The V gene end was trimmed by 4 bases and the J gene end by 3 bases; junction bases not matched to a gene: 12. The CDR3 has 17 residues. A mixed TRB-A/B primer pool amplified rearranged TRB by multiplex touch-down PCR. One entry per CDR3 protein results from TCRdb running MiXCR on the multiplex PCR reads. The sample lists about 11,000 distinct CDR3 sequences, 35% to 50% occurring once. This TCR was recovered from a human donor in good health. The V call is TRBV27, the J call TRBJ2-3, with 8 positions matching TRBD1. Material for sequencing was blood. In DNA form, the CDR3 reads TGTGCCAGCAGTTCCCTGAGGGGGGACAGGAGGACAGATACGCAGTATTTT. Translating it yields CASSSLRGDRRTDTQYF.